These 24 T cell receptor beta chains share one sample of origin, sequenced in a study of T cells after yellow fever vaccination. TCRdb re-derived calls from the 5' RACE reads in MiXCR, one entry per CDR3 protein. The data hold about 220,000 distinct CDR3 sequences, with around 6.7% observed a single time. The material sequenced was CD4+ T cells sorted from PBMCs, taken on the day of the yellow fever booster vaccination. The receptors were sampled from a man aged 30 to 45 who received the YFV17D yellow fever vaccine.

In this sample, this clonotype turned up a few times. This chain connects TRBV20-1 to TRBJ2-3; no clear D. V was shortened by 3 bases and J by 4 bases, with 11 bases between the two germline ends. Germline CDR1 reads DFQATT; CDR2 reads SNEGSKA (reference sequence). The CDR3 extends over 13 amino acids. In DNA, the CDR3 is TGCAGTGCTAGTTTCGTCAGCTCAGATACGCAGTATTTT. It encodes CSASFVSSDTQYF.

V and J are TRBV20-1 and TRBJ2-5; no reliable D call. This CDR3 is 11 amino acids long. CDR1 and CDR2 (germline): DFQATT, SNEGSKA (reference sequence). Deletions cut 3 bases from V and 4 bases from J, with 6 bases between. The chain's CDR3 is CSASPRETQYF. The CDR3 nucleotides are TGCAGTGCTAGTCCTCGAGAGACCCAGTACTTC.

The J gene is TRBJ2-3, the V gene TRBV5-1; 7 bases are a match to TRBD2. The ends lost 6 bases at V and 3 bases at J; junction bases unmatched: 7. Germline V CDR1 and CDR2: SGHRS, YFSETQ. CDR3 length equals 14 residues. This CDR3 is CASTRLARTDTQYF. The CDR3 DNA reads TGCGCCAGCACCCGACTAGCCCGAACAGATACGCAGTATTTT.

CDR3 in DNA: TGTGCCAGCAGCTCAAAAATGACCGGGACCTACGAGCAGTACTTC. It is translated as CASSSKMTGTYEQYF. V gene TRBV5-6 combines with J gene TRBJ2-7, with D perhaps matching TRBD2 (5 bases). Germline V CDR1 and CDR2: SGHDT, YYEEEE. CDR3 length: 15 residues. The V end lost 3 bases, the J end lost 2 bases, and 15 bases lay between the germline ends.

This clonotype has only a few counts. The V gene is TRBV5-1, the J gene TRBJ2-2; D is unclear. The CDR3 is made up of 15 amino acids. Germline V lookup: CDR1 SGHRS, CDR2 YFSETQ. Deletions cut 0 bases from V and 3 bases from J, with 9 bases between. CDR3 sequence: CASSLVGLYTGELFF. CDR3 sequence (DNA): TGCGCCAGCAGCTTGGTGGGCCTATACACCGGGGAGCTGTTTTTT.

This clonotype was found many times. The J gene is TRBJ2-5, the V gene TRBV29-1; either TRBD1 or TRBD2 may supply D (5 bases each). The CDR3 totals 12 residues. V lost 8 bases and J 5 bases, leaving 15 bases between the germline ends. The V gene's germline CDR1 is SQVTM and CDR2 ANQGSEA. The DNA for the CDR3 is TGCAGCCCTTTGGGGGTAGGGGAGACCCAGTACTTC. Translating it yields CSPLGVGETQYF.

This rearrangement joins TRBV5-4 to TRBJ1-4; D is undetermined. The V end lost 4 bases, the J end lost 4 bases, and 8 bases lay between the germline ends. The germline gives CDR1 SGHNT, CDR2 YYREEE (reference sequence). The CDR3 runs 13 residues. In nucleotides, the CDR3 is TGTGCCAGCAGCCACCGGGGTAATGAAAAACTGTTTTTT. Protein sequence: CASSHRGNEKLFF.

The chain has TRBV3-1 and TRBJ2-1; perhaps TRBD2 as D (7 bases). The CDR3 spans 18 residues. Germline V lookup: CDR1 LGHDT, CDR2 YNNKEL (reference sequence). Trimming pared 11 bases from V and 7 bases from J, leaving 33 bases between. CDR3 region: CAFSLKGGLSGIGNEQFF. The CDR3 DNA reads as TGTGCCTTCAGTTTAAAGGGGGGTCTAAGCGGGATTGGAAATGAGCAGTTCTTC.

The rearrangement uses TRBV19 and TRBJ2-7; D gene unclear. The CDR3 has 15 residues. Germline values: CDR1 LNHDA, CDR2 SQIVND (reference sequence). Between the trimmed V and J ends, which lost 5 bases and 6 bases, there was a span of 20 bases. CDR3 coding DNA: TGTGCCAGTAGTGAAGGACGGCTCGGAGCTAGCGAGCAGTACTTC. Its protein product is CASSEGRLGASEQYF.

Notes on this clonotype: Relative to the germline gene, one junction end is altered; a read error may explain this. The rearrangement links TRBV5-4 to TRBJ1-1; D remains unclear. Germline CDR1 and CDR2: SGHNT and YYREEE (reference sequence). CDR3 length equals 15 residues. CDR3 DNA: TGTGCCAGCAGCCCGGAGGTGGCCCTGAACACTAAAGCTTTCTTT. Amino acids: CASSPEVALNTKAFF.

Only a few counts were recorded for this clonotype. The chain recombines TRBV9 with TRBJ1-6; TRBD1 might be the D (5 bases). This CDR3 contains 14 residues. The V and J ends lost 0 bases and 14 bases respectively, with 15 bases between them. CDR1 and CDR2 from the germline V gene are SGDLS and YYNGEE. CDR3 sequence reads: CASSVEQDNMALHF. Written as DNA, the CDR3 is TGTGCCAGCAGCGTAGAACAGGATAACATGGCCCTCCACTTT.

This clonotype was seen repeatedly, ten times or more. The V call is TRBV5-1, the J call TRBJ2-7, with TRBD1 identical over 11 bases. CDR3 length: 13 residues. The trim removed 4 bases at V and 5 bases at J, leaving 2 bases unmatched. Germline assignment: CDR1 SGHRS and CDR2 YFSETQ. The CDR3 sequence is CASSKGQGDEQYF. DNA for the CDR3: TGCGCCAGCAGCAAGGGACAGGGGGACGAGCAGTACTTC.

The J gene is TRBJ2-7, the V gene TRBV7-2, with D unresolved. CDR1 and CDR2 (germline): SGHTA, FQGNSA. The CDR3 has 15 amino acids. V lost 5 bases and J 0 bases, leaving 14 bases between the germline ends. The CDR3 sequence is CASSLWAESSYEQYF. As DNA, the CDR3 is TGTGCCAGCAGCCTCTGGGCCGAAAGCTCCTACGAGCAGTACTTC. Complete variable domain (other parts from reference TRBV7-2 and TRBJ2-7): GAGVSQSPSNKVTEKGKDVELRCDPISGHTALYWYRQSLGQGLEFLIYFQGNSAPDKSGLPSDRFSAERTGGSVSTLTIQRTQQEDSAVYLCASSLWAESSYEQYFGPGTRLTVT.

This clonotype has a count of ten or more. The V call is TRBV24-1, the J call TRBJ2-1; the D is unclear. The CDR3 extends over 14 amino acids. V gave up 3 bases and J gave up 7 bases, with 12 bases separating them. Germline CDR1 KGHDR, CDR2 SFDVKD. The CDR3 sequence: CATSDPASENEQFF. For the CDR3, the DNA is TGTGCCACCAGTGATCCGGCTTCGGAAAATGAGCAGTTCTTC.

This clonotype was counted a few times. The CDR3 DNA is TGCGCCAGCAGCTTGGCCGGGACAGGGGCCTCCTACGAGCAGTACTTC. The encoded protein is CASSLAGTGASYEQYF. The gene calls are TRBV5-1 and TRBJ2-7, with 10 positions matching TRBD1. The J segment lost 0 bases and the V segment lost 0 bases, leaving 3 bases of the junction unmatched. This CDR3 region has 16 residues. Germline V gene lookup returns CDR1 SGHRS and CDR2 YFSETQ.

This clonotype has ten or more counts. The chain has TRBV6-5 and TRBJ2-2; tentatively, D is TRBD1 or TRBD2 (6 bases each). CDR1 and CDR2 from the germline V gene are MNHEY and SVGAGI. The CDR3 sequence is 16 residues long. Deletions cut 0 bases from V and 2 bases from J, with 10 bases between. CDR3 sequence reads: CASSYSGGFNTGELFF. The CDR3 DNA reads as TGTGCCAGCAGTTACTCGGGGGGCTTTAACACCGGGGAGCTGTTTTTT.

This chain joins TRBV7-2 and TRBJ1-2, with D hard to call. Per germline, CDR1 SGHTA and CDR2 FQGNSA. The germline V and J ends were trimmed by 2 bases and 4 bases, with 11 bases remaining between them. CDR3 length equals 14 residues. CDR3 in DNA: TGTGCCAGCAGCTTATATGCCCCCCCCTATGGCTACACCTTC. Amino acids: CASSLYAPPYGYTF.

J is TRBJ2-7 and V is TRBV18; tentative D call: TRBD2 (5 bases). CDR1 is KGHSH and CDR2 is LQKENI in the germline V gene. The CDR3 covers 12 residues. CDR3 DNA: TGTGCAACGGCTAGCAGTTCCTACGAGCAGTACTTC. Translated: CATASSSYEQYF.

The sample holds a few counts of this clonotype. CDR3 nucleotides: TGTGCCAGCAGCCCAAAAGGGACTAGCGGGAAGGAGACCCAGTACTTC. Encoded protein: CASSPKGTSGKETQYF. The chain couples TRBV7-2 to TRBJ2-5; 13 nucleotides align to TRBD2. This CDR3 comprises 16 residues. V lost 5 bases and J lost 5; bases outside the gene matches: 8. Germline values: CDR1 SGHTA, CDR2 FQGNSA.

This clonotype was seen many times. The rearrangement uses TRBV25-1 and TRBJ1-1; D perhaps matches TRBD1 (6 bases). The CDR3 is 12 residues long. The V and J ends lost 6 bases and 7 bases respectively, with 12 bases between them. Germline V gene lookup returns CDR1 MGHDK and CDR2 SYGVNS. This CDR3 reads CASRPGQREAFF. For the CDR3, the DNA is TGTGCCAGCAGACCTGGACAGCGTGAAGCTTTCTTT.

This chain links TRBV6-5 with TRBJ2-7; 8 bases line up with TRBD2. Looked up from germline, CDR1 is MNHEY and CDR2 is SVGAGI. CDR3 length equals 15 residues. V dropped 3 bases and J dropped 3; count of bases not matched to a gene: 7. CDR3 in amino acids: CASSYGLAGLYEQYF. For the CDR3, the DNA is TGTGCCAGCAGTTATGGGCTAGCGGGTCTCTACGAGCAGTACTTC.

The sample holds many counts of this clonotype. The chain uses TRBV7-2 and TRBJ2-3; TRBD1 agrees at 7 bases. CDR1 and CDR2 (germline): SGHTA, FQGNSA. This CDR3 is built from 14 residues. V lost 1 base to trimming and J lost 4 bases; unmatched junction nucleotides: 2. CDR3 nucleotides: TGTGCCAGCAGCTTAGGGACAGGATCAGATACGCAGTATTTT. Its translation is CASSLGTGSDTQYF.

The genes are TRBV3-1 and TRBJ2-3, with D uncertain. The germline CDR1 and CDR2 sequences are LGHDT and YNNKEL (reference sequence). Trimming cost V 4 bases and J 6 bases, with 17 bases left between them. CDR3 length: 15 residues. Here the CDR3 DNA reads TGTGCCAGCAGCCCAACGGTTTTACCTCGCGATACGCAGTATTTT. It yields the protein CASSPTVLPRDTQYF.

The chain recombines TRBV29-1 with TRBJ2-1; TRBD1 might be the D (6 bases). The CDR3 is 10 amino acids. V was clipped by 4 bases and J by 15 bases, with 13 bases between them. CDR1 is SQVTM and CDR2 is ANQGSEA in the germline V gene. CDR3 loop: CSVVIQGRFF. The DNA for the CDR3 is TGCAGCGTTGTGATCCAGGGGCGGTTCTTC.